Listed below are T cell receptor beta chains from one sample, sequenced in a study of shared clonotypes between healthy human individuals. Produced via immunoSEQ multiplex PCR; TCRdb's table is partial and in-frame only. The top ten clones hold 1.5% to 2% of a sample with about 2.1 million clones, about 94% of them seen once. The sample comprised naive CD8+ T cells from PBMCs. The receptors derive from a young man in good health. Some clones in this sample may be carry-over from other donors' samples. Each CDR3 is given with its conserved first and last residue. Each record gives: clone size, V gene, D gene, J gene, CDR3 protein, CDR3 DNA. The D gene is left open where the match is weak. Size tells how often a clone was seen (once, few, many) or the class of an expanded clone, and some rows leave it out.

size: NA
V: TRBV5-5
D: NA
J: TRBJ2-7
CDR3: CASSRSGRMSSYEQYF
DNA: TGTGCCAGCAGCCGATCCGGACGGATGAGCTCCTACGAGCAGTACTTC

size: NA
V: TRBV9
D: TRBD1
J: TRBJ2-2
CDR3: CASSLQGIGELFF
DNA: TGTGCCAGCAGCTTACAGGGGATCGGGGAGCTGTTTTTT

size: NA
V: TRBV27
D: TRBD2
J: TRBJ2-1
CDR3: CASSPPGEGRGNEQFF
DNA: TGTGCCAGCAGTCCCCCCGGGGAGGGGAGGGGCAATGAGCAGTTCTTC

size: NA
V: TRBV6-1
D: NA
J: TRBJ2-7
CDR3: CASSGLGASYEQYF
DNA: TGTGCCAGCAGTGGACTAGGCGCCTCCTACGAGCAGTACTTC

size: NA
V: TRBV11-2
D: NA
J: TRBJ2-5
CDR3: CASSKGVATGPGYF
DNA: TGTGCCAGCAGCAAGGGGGTAGCTACGGGCCCCGGATACTTC

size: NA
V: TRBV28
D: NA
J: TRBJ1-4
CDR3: CASSLNPATNEKLFF
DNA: TGTGCCAGCAGTTTAAACCCCGCAACTAATGAAAAACTGTTTTTT

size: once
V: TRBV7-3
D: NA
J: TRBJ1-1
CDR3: CASSLMGGGNTEAFF
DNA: TGTGCCAGCAGCTTAATGGGCGGAGGGAACACTGAAGCTTTCTTT

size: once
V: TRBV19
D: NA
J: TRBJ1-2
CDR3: CASSRSSFGYTF
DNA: TGTGCCAGTAGTAGATCGTCCTTTGGCTACACCTTC

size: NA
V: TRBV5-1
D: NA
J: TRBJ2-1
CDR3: CASSQDGIGNEQFF
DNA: TGCGCCAGCAGCCAAGACGGGATAGGTAATGAGCAGTTCTTC

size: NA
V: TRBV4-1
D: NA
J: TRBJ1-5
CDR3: CASSLWGKQPQHF
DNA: TGCGCCAGCAGCCTTTGGGGGAAGCAGCCCCAGCATTTT

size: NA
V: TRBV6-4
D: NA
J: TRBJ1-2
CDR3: CASSKTGNYGYTF
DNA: TGTGCCAGCAGCAAAACAGGGAACTATGGCTACACCTTC

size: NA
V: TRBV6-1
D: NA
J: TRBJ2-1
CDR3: CASSHGTKLYNEQFF
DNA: TGTGCCAGCAGTCACGGGACCAAACTTTACAATGAGCAGTTCTTC

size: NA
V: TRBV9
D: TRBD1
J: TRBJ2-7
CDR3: CASSDRQGSGEQYF
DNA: TGTGCCAGCAGCGATCGACAGGGGTCAGGCGAGCAGTACTTC

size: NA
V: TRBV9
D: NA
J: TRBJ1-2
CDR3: CASSVEESRGAGYGYTF
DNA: TGTGCCAGCAGCGTAGAGGAATCGCGGGGCGCGGGCTATGGCTACACCTTC

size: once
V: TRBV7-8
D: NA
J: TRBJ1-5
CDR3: CASNVLAGGREPQHF
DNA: TGTGCCAGCAACGTCCTGGCAGGCGGGAGGGAGCCCCAGCATTTT

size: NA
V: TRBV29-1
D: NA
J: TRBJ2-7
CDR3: CSFRTVYYEQYF
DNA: TGCAGCTTCAGGACAGTGTACTACGAGCAGTACTTC

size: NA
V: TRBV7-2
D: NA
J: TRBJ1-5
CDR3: CASSLGRGVYQPQHF
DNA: TGTGCCAGCAGCTTAGGAAGGGGTGTATATCAGCCCCAGCATTTT

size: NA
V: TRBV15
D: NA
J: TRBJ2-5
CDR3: CATSREGAVQETQYF
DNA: TGTGCCACCAGCAGAGAAGGAGCGGTCCAAGAGACCCAGTACTTC

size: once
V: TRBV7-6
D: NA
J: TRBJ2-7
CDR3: CASSLEVAPHEQYF
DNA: TGTGCCAGCAGCTTAGAGGTAGCTCCCCACGAGCAGTACTTC

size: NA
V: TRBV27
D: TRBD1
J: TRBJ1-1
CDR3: CASSADRGDTEAFF
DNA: TGTGCCAGCAGTGCCGACAGGGGGGACACTGAAGCTTTCTTT

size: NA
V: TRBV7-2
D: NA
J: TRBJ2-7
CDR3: CASSTRDYYEQYF
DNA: TGTGCCAGTAGCACGCGGGATTACTACGAGCAGTACTTC

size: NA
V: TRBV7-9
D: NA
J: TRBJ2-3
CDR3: CASSLSPAGSTDTQYF
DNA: TGTGCCAGCAGCTTATCTCCGGCGGGAAGCACAGATACGCAGTATTTT

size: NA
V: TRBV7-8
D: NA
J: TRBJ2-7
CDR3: CASSLAGGLNSYEQYF
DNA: TGTGCCAGCAGCTTAGCGGGCGGTCTAAACTCCTACGAGCAGTACTTC